These 5 T cell receptor beta chains originate from one sample sequenced in a study of blood T cell repertoires in COVID-19. Sequenced by immunoSEQ multiplex PCR; TCRdb stores in-frame clones only, minus some. Here the sample spans 250,000 to 350,000 clones, roughly 90% being singletons. The sequenced material came from peripheral blood. The receptor source for this set is a woman between 55 and 75 years old with acute or convalescent COVID-19.

The V call is TRBV21-1, the J call TRBJ2-1; the table gives TRBD2 as D, unverified against the DNA. TRBV21-1 is a recognized pseudogene. CDR3 length: 16 amino acids. The CDR3 DNA reads TGTGCCAGCAGCGGCGAGCGGGGGATGACCTACAATGAGCAGTTCTTC. Its translation: CASSGERGMTYNEQFF.

This chain links TRBV11-2 with TRBJ1-1; D is unclear. Germline V lookup: CDR1 SGHAT, CDR2 FQNNGV. The CDR3 has 13 residues. V was clipped by 6 bases and J by 1 base, with 9 bases between them. CDR3 amino acids: CASSTGRNTEAFF. Written as DNA, the CDR3 is TGTGCCAGCAGTACCGGGAGGAACACTGAAGCTTTCTTT.

The chain couples TRBV5-8 to TRBJ2-1; maybe TRBD1 (5 bases). The germline CDR1 and CDR2 sequences are SGHTS and YDEGEE. The CDR3 covers 13 residues. With 2 bases removed from V and 4 bases from J, the gap between germline ends came to 7 bases. CDR3: CASSFRVYNEQFF. In DNA form, the CDR3 reads TGTGCCAGCAGCTTCAGGGTTTACAATGAGCAGTTCTTC.

The CDR3 loop reads CASSPNSGFYEQYF. In nucleotides, the CDR3 is TGTGCCAGCTCGCCAAACTCAGGGTTCTACGAGCAGTACTTC. The V gene is TRBV18, the J gene TRBJ2-7; perhaps TRBD1 as D (5 bases). V gave up 6 bases and J gave up 3 bases, with 15 bases separating them. This CDR3 region has 14 residues. CDR1 is KGHSH, CDR2 LQKENI, per germline.

The rearrangement joins TRBV4-2 to TRBJ1-5; 9 bases are shared with TRBD1. Trimming took 0 bases from V and 6 from J; bases not matched to a gene: 6. CDR3 length: 16 amino acids. Germline lookup yields CDR1 LGHNA and CDR2 YNFKEQ. The CDR3 loop is CASSQEGQGMGQPQHF. As DNA, the CDR3 is TGTGCCAGCAGCCAAGAGGGACAGGGAATGGGTCAGCCCCAGCATTTT.